Below, 20 T cell receptor beta chains from the same sample are listed, as sequenced in a study of cytomegalovirus exposure and HLA in healthy donors. Both 60 Vbeta primers and 13 Jbeta primers went into the PCR. The method was immunoSEQ multiplex PCR; TCRdb's version includes in-frame clones alone and lacks a portion of them. The sample has 80,000 to 95,000 clones; nearly 70% are singletons. Material: PBMCs. These TCRs come from a woman in her 50s in good health and CMV-seropositive.

The chain is built from TRBV7-9 and TRBJ1-1; D uncertain. Germline V CDR1 and CDR2: SEHNR, FQNEAQ (reference sequence). V lost 1 base to trimming and J lost 5 bases, with 8 bases between them. The CDR3 runs 13 residues. In DNA form, the CDR3 reads TGTGCCAGCAGCTTAGAGATGCAGACTGAAGCTTTCTTT. Its protein product is CASSLEMQTEAFF.

This CDR3 reads CASSPTISTDTQYF. For the CDR3, the DNA is TGTGCCAGCAGTCCCACTATATCCACAGATACGCAGTATTTT. The chain recombines TRBV28 with TRBJ2-3, with unresolved D. The CDR3 is 14 residues long. Deletions cut 5 bases from V and 2 bases from J, with 11 bases between. Germline CDR1 is MDHEN and CDR2 is SYDVKM.

A note on this clone: Within the sample, other DNA sequences also encode this same CDR3. The V gene is TRBV5-1, the J gene TRBJ2-5; no definite D call. Germline assignment: CDR1 SGHRS and CDR2 YFSETQ. V was pared by 3 bases and J by 1 base, with 4 bases between. CDR3 length equals 12 residues. The DNA for the CDR3 is TGCGCCAGCAGCTCGTCCCAAGAGACCCAGTACTTC. This translates into CASSSSQETQYF.

The chain joins TRBV11-2 to TRBJ1-3; D not resolved. Per germline, CDR1 SGHAT and CDR2 FQNNGV. Trimming took 5 bases from V and 6 from J, leaving 5 bases between them. The CDR3 length is 11 residues. The CDR3, as DNA: TGTGCCAGCAGCCCGTCAAACACCATATATTTT. Translation: CASSPSNTIYF.

This sequence joins TRBV5-8 and TRBJ1-4; 7 bases map to TRBD1. The ends lost 4 bases at V and 8 bases at J; junction bases unmatched: 8. The CDR3 consists of 14 residues. Germline loops: CDR1 SGHTS, CDR2 YDEGEE. Written as DNA, the CDR3 is TGTGCCAGCAGCCCGGAACAGGGGAACGAAAAACTGTTTTTT. Protein sequence: CASSPEQGNEKLFF.

The chain recombines TRBV7-9 with TRBJ1-5, with D possibly matching TRBD1 (5 bases). CDR1 is SEHNR, CDR2 FQNEAQ, per germline (reference sequence). The CDR3 has 13 amino acids. V gave up 3 bases and J gave up 7 bases, with 10 bases separating them. CDR3 DNA: TGTGCCAGCAGCTTTGGGGGGGACCAGCCCCAGCATTTT. This codes for CASSFGGDQPQHF.

This clone was detected only once. This chain links TRBV27 with TRBJ2-3, with 8 nucleotides matching TRBD2. There are 14 residues in the CDR3. Germline CDR1 and CDR2: MNHEY and SMNVEV (reference sequence). With V trimmed by 1 base and J by 8 bases, 5 bases remained unmatched. CDR3 protein: CASSLYTSGGTQYF. In DNA form, the CDR3 reads TGTGCCAGCAGTTTATATACTAGCGGAGGTACGCAGTATTTT.

The genes are TRBV4-2 and TRBJ2-7, with TRBD2 matching 9 bases. This CDR3 is built from 15 residues. Germline-derived CDR1 and CDR2 are LGHNA and YNFKEQ. With 4 bases clipped from V and 7 bases from J, the junction kept 11 bases outside the gene matches. In DNA form, the CDR3 reads TGTGCCAGCAGCCGTCTGGCGGGAGGGGCCGGGGAGCAGTACTTC. Its translation: CASSRLAGGAGEQYF.

The chain couples TRBV2 to TRBJ2-1; 9 bases are a match to TRBD2. This CDR3 spans 15 amino acids. Germline CDR1 and CDR2: SNHLY and FYNNEI. With V trimmed by 5 bases and J by 8 bases, 10 bases remained unmatched. CDR3 bases: TGTGCCAGCAGTCTGTCGATAGCGGGAGTGGATGAGCAGTTCTTC. Its protein is CASSLSIAGVDEQFF.

J is TRBJ2-5 and V is TRBV6-5; 11 bases line up with TRBD2. V lost 2 bases, J lost 4 bases, and 6 bases stayed unmatched. CDR1 is MNHEY and CDR2 is SVGAGI in the germline V gene. This CDR3 has 16 residues. CDR3: CASSYLGLAGAETQYF. The CDR3 region has the DNA TGTGCCAGCAGTTACCTAGGACTAGCGGGTGCAGAGACCCAGTACTTC.

V gene TRBV11-2 combines with J gene TRBJ2-7, with 12 positions matching TRBD2. Germline V lookup: CDR1 SGHAT, CDR2 FQNNGV. This CDR3 comprises 15 residues. Losses at the gene ends were 6 bases for V and 4 bases for J; bases not matched to a gene: 7. CDR3 coding DNA: TGTGCCAGCAGACCCGGACTAGCGGGGTATTACGAGCAGTACTTC. This gives the protein CASRPGLAGYYEQYF.

The chain carries TRBV9 and TRBJ2-1; TRBD2 is a possible D gene (6 bases). Germline CDR1 is SGDLS and CDR2 is YYNGEE. Trimming took off 3 bases at V and 4 bases at J, with 17 bases between the two ends. This CDR3 is built from 16 residues. The DNA of the CDR3 is TGTGCCAGCAGCGAACGTTCTAGCGTTGGGTACAATGAGCAGTTCTTC. Translating it yields CASSERSSVGYNEQFF.

This clone was observed a single time. V gene TRBV5-1 combines with J gene TRBJ1-2, with 7 positions matching TRBD1. This CDR3 comprises 15 residues. Per germline, CDR1 SGHRS and CDR2 YFSETQ. V trimming: 2 bases; J trimming: 6 bases; junction bases outside the gene matches: 10. This chain's CDR3 is CASSLMTGTENGYTF. CDR3 coding DNA: TGCGCCAGCAGCTTAATGACCGGGACAGAGAATGGCTACACCTTC.

The rearrangement links TRBV10-3 to TRBJ1-5; the D gene is possibly TRBD1 (5 bases). Trimming took 0 bases from V and 2 from J, leaving 14 bases between them. This CDR3 is built from 17 residues. Germline loops: CDR1 ENHRY, CDR2 SYGVKD. The CDR3 nucleotides read TGTGCCATCAGTGAGTCGCGCGGGACCTTGGGCAATCAGCCCCAGCATTTT. Its translation: CAISESRGTLGNQPQHF.

Only a few counts were recorded for this clone. The chain employs TRBV19 and TRBJ1-1; TRBD1 agrees at 10 bases. The CDR3 spans 15 residues. V trimming: 10 bases; J trimming: 4 bases; junction bases outside the gene matches: 12. CDR1 and CDR2 (germline): LNHDA, SQIVND (reference sequence). The CDR3 DNA is TGTGCCACTAGCGGGACAGGGGTCCGTCCCACTGAAGCTTTCTTT. Encoded protein: CATSGTGVRPTEAFF.

This clone has a handful of counts. The chain joins TRBV7-2 to TRBJ2-2; D is unresolved. The V end was cut by 0 bases, the J end by 4 bases, with 3 bases between. The germline gives CDR1 SGHTA, CDR2 FQGNSA. The CDR3 is 13 residues long. The CDR3 spells CASSLAATGELFF. In DNA form, the CDR3 reads TGTGCCAGCAGCTTAGCGGCCACCGGGGAGCTGTTTTTT. The whole variable domain, filled in from reference TRBV7-2 and TRBJ2-2, reads GAGVSQSPSNKVTEKGKDVELRCDPISGHTALYWYRQSLGQGLEFLIYFQGNSAPDKSGLPSDRFSAERTGGSVSTLTIQRTQQEDSAVYLCASSLAATGELFFGEGSRLTVL.

V usage is TRBV7-9 and J usage is TRBJ2-2, with TRBD2 matching over 12 bases. V was pared by 3 bases and J by 0 bases, with 5 bases of the junction left unmatched. The germline V gene encodes CDR1 SEHNR and CDR2 FQNEAQ (reference sequence). This CDR3 contains 18 residues. The CDR3 region has the DNA TGTGCCAGCAGCTTTAGGGCTAGCGGGAGGGCGAACACCGGGGAGCTGTTTTTT. Translation gives CASSFRASGRANTGELFF.

This clone was picked up a small number of times. The chain joins TRBV27 to TRBJ1-1, with TRBD1 matching over 8 bases. Per the germline V gene, CDR1 is MNHEY and CDR2 is SMNVEV (reference sequence). This CDR3 has 16 residues. The trim removed 8 bases at V and 5 bases at J, leaving 16 bases unmatched. CDR3 bases: TGTGCCAGCGGCTCAGGGGGCCTCGTTGGGTTGACTGAAGCTTTCTTT. Protein product: CASGSGGLVGLTEAFF.

The chain combines TRBV5-1 with TRBJ2-7; 10 bases fit TRBD1. The CDR3 length is 15 residues. Germline V gives CDR1 SGHRS, CDR2 YFSETQ. V gave up 0 bases and J gave up 7 bases; unmatched junction bases: 7. CDR3 DNA: TGCGCCAGCAGCTTGGGAGGGACAGGGGCGAAAGAGCAGTACTTC. This codes for CASSLGGTGAKEQYF. The complete variable domain, with remaining parts taken from reference TRBV5-1 and TRBJ2-7, reads KAGVTQTPRYLIKTRGQQVTLSCSPISGHRSVSWYQQTPGQGLQFLFEYFSETQRNKGNFPGRFSGRQFSNSRSEMNVSTLELGDSALYLCASSLGGTGAKEQYFGPGTRLTVT.

The gene calls are TRBV6-5 and TRBJ1-2; D is undetermined. This CDR3 is 14 amino acids long. V shed 0 bases and J shed 4 bases, with 9 bases lying between them. Germline V lookup: CDR1 MNHEY, CDR2 SVGAGI. For the CDR3, the DNA is TGTGCCAGCAGTTACTCGAGTCAGGCCTATGGCTACACCTTC. This gives the protein CASSYSSQAYGYTF.